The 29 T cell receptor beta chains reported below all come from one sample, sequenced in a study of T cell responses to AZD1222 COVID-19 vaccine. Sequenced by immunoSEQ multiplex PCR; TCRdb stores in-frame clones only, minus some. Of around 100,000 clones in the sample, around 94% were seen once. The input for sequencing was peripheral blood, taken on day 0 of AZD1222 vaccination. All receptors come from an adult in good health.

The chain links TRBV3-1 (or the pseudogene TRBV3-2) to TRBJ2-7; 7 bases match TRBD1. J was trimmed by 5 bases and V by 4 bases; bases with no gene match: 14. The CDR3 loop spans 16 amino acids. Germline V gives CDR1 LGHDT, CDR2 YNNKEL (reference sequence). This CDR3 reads CASSPTTETGNDEQYF. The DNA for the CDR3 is TGTGCCAGCAGCCCCACAACCGAGACAGGGAACGACGAGCAGTACTTC.

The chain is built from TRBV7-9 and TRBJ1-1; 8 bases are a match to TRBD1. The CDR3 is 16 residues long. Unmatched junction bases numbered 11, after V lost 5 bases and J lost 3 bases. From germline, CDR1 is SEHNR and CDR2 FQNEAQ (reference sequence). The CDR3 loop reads CASSQKRTGTDTEAFF. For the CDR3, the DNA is TGTGCCAGCAGCCAAAAACGGACAGGGACGGACACTGAAGCTTTCTTT.

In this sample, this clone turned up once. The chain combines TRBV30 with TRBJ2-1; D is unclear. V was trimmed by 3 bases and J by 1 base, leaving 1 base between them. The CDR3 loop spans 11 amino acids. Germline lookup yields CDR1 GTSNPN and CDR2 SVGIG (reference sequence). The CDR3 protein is CAWRSYNEQFF. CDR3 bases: TGTGCCTGGAGGTCCTACAATGAGCAGTTCTTC.

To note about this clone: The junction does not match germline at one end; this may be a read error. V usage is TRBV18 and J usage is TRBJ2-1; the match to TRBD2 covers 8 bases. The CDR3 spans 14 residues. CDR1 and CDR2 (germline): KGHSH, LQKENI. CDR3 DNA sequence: TGTGCCAGCTCACCACCAATTAGCGGGGCTCTTCCCGTCTTC. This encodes CASSPPISGALPVF. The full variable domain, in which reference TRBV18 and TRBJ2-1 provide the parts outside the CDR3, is NAGVMQNPRHLVRRRGQEARLRCSPMKGHSHVYWYRQLPEEGLKFMVYLQKENIIDESGMPKERFSAEFPKEGPSILRIQQVVRGDSAAYFCASSPPISGALPVFGPGTRLTVL.

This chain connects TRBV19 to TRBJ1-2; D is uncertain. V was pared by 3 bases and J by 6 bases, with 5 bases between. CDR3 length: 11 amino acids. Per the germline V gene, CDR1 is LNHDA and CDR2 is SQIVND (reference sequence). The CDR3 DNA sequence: TGTGCCAGTAGTATCAGTGATGGCTACACCTTC. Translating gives CASSISDGYTF. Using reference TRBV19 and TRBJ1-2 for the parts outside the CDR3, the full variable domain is DGGITQSPKYLFRKEGQNVTLSCEQNLNHDAMYWYRQDPGQGLRLIYYSQIVNDFQKGDIAEGYSVSREKKESFPLTVTSAQKNPTAFYLCASSISDGYTFGSGTRLTVV.

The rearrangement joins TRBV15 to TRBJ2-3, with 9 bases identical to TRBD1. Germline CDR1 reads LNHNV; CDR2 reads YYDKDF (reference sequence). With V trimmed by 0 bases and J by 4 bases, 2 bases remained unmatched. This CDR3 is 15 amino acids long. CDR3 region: CATSRDTGGADTQYF. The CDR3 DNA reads TGTGCCACCAGCAGAGATACAGGGGGCGCAGATACGCAGTATTTT.

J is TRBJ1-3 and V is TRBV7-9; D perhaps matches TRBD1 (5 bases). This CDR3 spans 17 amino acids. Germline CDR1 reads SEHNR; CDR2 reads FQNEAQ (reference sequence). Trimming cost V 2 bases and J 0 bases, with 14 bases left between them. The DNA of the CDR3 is TGTGCCAGCAGCTTATTTGGGAGGGGACCCTCTGGAAACACCATATATTTT. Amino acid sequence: CASSLFGRGPSGNTIYF.

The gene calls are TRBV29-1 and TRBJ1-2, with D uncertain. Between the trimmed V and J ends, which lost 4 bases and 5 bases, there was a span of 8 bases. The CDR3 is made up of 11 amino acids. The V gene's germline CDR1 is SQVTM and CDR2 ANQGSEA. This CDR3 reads CSVVLEYGYTF. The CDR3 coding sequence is TGCAGCGTTGTCTTAGAGTATGGCTACACCTTC.

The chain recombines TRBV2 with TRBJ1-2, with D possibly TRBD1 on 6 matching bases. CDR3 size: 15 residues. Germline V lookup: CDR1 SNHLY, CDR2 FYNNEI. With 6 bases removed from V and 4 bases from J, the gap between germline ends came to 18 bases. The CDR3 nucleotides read TGTGCCAGCAGAGAACAGGGAGACAAGGCCTATGGCTACACCTTC. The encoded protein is CASREQGDKAYGYTF.

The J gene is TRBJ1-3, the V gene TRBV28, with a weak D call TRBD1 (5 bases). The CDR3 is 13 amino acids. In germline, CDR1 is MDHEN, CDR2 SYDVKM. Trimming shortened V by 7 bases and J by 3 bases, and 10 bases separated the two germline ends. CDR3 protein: CASILGRGNTIYF. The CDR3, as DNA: TGTGCCAGCATCTTGGGGCGTGGAAACACCATATATTTT.

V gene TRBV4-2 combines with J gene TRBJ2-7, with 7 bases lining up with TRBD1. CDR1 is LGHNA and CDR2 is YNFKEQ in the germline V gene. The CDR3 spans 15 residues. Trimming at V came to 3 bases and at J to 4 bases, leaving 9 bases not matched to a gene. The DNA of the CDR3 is TGTGCCAGCAGCCATGCTGGGACAGAATATTACGAGCAGTACTTC. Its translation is CASSHAGTEYYEQYF.

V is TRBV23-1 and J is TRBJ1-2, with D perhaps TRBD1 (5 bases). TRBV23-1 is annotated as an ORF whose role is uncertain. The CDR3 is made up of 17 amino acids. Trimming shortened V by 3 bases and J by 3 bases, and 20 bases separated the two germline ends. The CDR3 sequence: CASSHFQGRGAHYGYTF. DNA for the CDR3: TGCGCCAGCAGTCACTTTCAAGGGCGCGGGGCCCACTATGGCTACACCTTC.

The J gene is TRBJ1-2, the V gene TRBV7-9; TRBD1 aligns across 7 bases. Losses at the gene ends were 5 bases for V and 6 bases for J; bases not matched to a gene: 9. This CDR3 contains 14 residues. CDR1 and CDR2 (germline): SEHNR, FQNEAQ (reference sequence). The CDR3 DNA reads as TGTGCCAGCAGCGCCGGGACAGTAATTGATGGCTACACCTTC. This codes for CASSAGTVIDGYTF.

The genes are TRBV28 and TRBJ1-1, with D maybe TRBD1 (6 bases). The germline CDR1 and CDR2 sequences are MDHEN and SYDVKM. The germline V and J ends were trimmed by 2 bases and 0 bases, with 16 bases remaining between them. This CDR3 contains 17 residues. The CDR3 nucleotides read TGTGCCAGCAGTTTAAAGAGAGGGGCAGGGGTGAACACTGAAGCTTTCTTT. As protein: CASSLKRGAGVNTEAFF. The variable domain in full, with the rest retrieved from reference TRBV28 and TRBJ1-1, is DVKVTQSSRYLVKRTGEKVFLECVQDMDHENMFWYRQDPGLGLRLIYFSYDVKMKEKGDIPEGYSVSREKKERFSLILESASTNQTSMYLCASSLKRGAGVNTEAFFGQGTRLTVV.

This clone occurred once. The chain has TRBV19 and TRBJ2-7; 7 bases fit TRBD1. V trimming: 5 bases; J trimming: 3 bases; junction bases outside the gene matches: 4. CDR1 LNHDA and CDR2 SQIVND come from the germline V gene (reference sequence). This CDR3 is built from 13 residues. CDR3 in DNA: TGTGCCAGTAGTGTGCAGGGGGTCTACGAGCAGTACTTC. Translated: CASSVQGVYEQYF.

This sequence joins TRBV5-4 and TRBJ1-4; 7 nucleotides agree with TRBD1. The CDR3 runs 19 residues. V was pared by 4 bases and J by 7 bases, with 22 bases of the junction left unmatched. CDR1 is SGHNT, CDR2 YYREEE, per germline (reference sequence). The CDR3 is CASSPNPGQMARGGEKLFF. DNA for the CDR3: TGTGCCAGCAGCCCGAACCCGGGACAGATGGCCCGGGGAGGTGAAAAACTGTTTTTT.

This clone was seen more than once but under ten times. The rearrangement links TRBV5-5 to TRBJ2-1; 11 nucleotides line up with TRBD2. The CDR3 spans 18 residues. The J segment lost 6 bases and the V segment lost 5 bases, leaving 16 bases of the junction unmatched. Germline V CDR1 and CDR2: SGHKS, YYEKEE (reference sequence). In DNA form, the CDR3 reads TGTGCCAGCAGTAGGTGGCTAGCGGGAGGCTCCCGCCTCAATGAGCAGTTCTTC. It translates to CASSRWLAGGSRLNEQFF.

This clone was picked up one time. As DNA, the CDR3 is TGTGCCAGCAGCTTAGAGCCTACTCCCGATGAGCAGTTCTTC. Amino acids: CASSLEPTPDEQFF. The V call is TRBV11-1, the J call TRBJ2-1; D is uncertain. The CDR3 sequence is 14 residues long. The germline gives CDR1 SGHAT, CDR2 FQDESV (reference sequence). The V and J ends lost 1 base and 8 bases respectively, with 12 bases between them.

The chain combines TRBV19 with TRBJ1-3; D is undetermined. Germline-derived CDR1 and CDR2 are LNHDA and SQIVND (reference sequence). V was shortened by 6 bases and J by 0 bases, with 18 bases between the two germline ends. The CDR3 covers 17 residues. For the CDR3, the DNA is TGTGCCAGTAGCCTTCAGCGGGGTTTGCTCTCTGGAAACACCATATATTTT. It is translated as CASSLQRGLLSGNTIYF.

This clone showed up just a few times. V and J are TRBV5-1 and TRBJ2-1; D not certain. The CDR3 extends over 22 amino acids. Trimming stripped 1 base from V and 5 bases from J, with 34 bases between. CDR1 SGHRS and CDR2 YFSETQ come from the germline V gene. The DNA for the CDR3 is TGCGCCAGCAGCTTGAGTAGTGTTCCAGCCCTAAAGCGAAAAGGGCTAAACAATGAGCAGTTCTTC. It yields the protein CASSLSSVPALKRKGLNNEQFF.

The CDR3 sequence is CASSFEGGEQYF. CDR3 coding DNA: TGTGCCAGCAGCTTTGAGGGGGGCGAGCAGTACTTC. The rearrangement joins TRBV5-4 to TRBJ2-7; perhaps D is TRBD1 or TRBD2 (6 bases each). Per the germline V gene, CDR1 is SGHNT and CDR2 is YYREEE (reference sequence). The CDR3 spans 12 residues. Trimming left V 2 bases short and J 6 bases short, with 9 bases between. Supplemented by reference TRBV5-4 and TRBJ2-7, the full variable domain reads ETGVTQSPTHLIKTRGQQVTLRCSSQSGHNTVSWYQQALGQGPQFIFQYYREEENGRGNFPPRFSGLQFPNYSSELNVNALELDDSALYLCASSFEGGEQYFGPGTRLTVT.

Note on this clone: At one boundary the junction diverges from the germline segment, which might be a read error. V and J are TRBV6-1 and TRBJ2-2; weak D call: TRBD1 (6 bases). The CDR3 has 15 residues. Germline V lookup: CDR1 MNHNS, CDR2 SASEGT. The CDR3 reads CASSEAARGTGELFF. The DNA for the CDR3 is TGTGCTAGCAGTGAAGCCGCCAGGGGAACCGGGGAGCTGTTTTTT.

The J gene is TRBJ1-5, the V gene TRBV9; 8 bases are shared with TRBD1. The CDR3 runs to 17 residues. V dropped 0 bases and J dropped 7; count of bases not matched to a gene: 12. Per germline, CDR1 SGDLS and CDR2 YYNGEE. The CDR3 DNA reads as TGTGCCAGCAGCGTAGTCGGACAAGGACAGGGCGGGCAGCCCCAGCATTTT. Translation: CASSVVGQGQGGQPQHF.

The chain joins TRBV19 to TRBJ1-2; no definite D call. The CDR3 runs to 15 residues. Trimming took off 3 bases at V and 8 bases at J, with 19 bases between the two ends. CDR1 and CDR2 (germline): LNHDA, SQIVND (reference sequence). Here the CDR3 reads CASSMEVSARSGYTF. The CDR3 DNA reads TGTGCCAGTAGTATGGAGGTCTCAGCTAGGTCCGGCTACACCTTC.

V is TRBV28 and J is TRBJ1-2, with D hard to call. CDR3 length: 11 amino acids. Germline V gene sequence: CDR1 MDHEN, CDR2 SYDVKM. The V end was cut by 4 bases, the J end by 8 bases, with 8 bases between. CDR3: CASSSSMGYTF. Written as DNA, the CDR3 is TGTGCCAGCAGTTCCTCCATGGGCTACACCTTC.

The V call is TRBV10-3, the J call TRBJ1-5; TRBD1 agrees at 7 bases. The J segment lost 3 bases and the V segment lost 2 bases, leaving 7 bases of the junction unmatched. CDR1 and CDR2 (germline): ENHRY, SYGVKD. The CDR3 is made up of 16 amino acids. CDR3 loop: CAISEVGGMVNQPQHF. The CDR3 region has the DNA TGTGCCATCAGTGAGGTAGGGGGCATGGTCAATCAGCCCCAGCATTTT.

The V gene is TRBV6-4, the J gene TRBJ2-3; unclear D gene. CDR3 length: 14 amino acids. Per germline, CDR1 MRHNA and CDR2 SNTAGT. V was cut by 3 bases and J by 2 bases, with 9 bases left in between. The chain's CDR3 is CASSEGISTDTQYF. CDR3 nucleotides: TGTGCCAGCAGTGAGGGCATCTCCACAGATACGCAGTATTTT.

CDR3 DNA sequence: TGTGCCAGCAGCTTAGGCCTGACAGGGAACACTGAAGCTTTCTTT. Its protein is CASSLGLTGNTEAFF. V usage is TRBV13 and J usage is TRBJ1-1; possibly TRBD1 for D (6 bases). Germline values: CDR1 PRHDT, CDR2 FYEKMQ (reference sequence). The CDR3 is 15 residues long. V lost 0 bases, J lost 1 base, and 9 bases lay in between.

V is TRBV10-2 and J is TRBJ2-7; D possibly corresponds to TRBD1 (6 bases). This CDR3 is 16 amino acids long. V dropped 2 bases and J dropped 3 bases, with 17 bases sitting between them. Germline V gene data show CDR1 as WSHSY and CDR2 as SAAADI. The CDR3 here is CASSERTERINYEQYF. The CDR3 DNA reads TGCGCCAGCAGTGAGCGGACAGAGCGTATTAACTACGAGCAGTACTTC.